A selection of T cell receptor beta chains follows, all from one sample in a study of cytomegalovirus exposure and HLA in healthy donors. The repertoire was sequenced with immunoSEQ multiplex PCR; TCRdb's copy has only in-frame clones and lacks some. This sample carries roughly 140,000 clones, around 80% of them seen once, and the ten largest clones take around 2%. Sequencing used PBMCs. These receptors were collected from a man aged 25 to 45 in good health and CMV-seronegative. CDR3s include the opening cysteine and the closing phenylalanine or tryptophan. A D gene is named only where the DNA matches it firmly. Not all rows give a size; the values are once, few, many and, for expanded clones, a class.

>TRBJ2-7|.|few|TRBV6-5
CASSYDRTYEQYF
TGTGCCAGCAGTTACGACAGGACCTACGAGCAGTACTTC
>TRBJ1-5|TRBD1|.|TRBV28
CASRGGQGARQPQHF
TGTGCCAGCAGGGGGGGACAGGGGGCTAGGCAGCCCCAGCATTTT
>TRBJ1-2|TRBD1|.|TRBV13
CASSLVGDRGYGYTF
TGTGCCAGCAGCTTAGTGGGGGACAGGGGATACGGCTACACCTTC
>TRBJ1-2|.|.|TRBV6-6
CASSSPPDYYGYTF
TGTGCCAGCAGTAGTCCCCCTGACTACTATGGCTACACCTTC
>TRBJ2-3|TRBD2|.|TRBV30
CAWSGGPTDTQYF
TGTGCCTGGTCGGGAGGGCCCACAGATACGCAGTATTTT
>TRBJ1-1|TRBD1|few|TRBV18
CASSDAWTGPEAFF
TGTGCCAGCTCAGACGCGTGGACAGGCCCTGAAGCTTTCTTT
>TRBJ2-7|TRBD2|.|TRBV4-1
CASSQEAGGSYEQYF
TGCGCCAGCAGCCAAGAAGCGGGAGGGTCCTACGAGCAGTACTTC
>TRBJ2-7|.|.|TRBV27
CASSPVWPSEQYF
TGTGCCAGCAGCCCCGTTTGGCCGTCCGAGCAGTACTTC
>TRBJ2-1|.|.|TRBV27
CASSLPGSYNEQFF
TGTGCCAGCAGTTTACCAGGGTCCTACAATGAGCAGTTCTTC
>TRBJ1-1|TRBD1|.|TRBV5-1
CASSSGQGGMNTEAFF
TGCGCCAGCAGCTCCGGACAAGGGGGCATGAACACTGAAGCTTTCTTT
>TRBJ2-5|TRBD2|once|TRBV28
CASKAGVWETQYF
TGTGCCAGTAAAGCGGGAGTCTGGGAGACCCAGTACTTC
>TRBJ2-2|TRBD2|once|TRBV27
CASRPLAGRITGELFF
TGTGCCAGCAGACCACTAGCGGGACGTATCACCGGGGAGCTGTTTTTT
>TRBJ2-5|.|few|TRBV15
CATSRDPSWLETQYF
TGTGCCACCAGCAGAGACCCCAGTTGGTTAGAGACCCAGTACTTC
>TRBJ1-5|.|once|TRBV7-8
CASSLARAGRDQPQHF
TGTGCCAGCAGCTTAGCGAGGGCAGGCAGAGATCAGCCCCAGCATTTT
>TRBJ1-5|.|few|TRBV2
CASSERGIGNQPQHF
TGTGCCAGCAGTGAAAGGGGTATTGGCAATCAGCCCCAGCATTTT
>TRBJ2-7|.|.|TRBV7-3
CASSSGVGRYEQYF
TGTGCCAGCAGCTCAGGGGTCGGGAGGTACGAGCAGTACTTC
>TRBJ1-2|.|.|TRBV19
CASSDQGGRGYTF
TGTGCCAGTAGTGACCAGGGAGGTCGCGGCTACACCTTC
>TRBJ2-7|TRBD1|.|TRBV7-9
CASSLWDRDSYEQYF
TGTGCCAGCAGCTTATGGGACAGGGACTCGTACGAGCAGTACTTC
>TRBJ1-2|.|.|TRBV7-9
CASSLEQNYGYTF
TGTGCCAGCAGCTTAGAACAGAACTATGGCTACACCTTC
>TRBJ2-7|TRBD1|.|TRBV30
CAWSGGQGHYEQYF
TGTGCCTGGAGTGGGGGACAGGGCCACTACGAGCAGTACTTC